This T cell receptor beta chain originates from a study of regulatory and conventional T cells in RAG deficiency. With regard to this clone: Its matching antigen is unknown.

Regarding the study as a whole: Patient subsets had shorter CDR3s; Omenn Treg-Tconv overlap exceeded 75%.

Produced via immunoSEQ multiplex PCR; TCRdb's table is partial and in-frame only. This sample has roughly 45,000 clones, with 90% found just once. The germline V and J ends were trimmed by 4 bases and 1 base, with 2 bases remaining between them. CDR3 length equals 11 residues. Per germline, CDR1 SGHNT and CDR2 YYREEE (reference sequence). Blood CD4+ CD25-low CD127-high conventional T cells supplied the genomic DNA template. The same sample was also studied in work on regulatory T cells. This second report adds: Amplification used 52 TRBV primers and 13 TRBJ primers.

The rearrangement links TRBV5-4 to TRBJ1-1; D ambiguous. Sequencing was carried out using CD4+ effector T cells sorted from blood. The source is a human donor in good health. For the CDR3, the DNA is TGTGCCAGCAGCGAGAACACTGAAGCTTTCTTT. As protein: CASSENTEAFF.